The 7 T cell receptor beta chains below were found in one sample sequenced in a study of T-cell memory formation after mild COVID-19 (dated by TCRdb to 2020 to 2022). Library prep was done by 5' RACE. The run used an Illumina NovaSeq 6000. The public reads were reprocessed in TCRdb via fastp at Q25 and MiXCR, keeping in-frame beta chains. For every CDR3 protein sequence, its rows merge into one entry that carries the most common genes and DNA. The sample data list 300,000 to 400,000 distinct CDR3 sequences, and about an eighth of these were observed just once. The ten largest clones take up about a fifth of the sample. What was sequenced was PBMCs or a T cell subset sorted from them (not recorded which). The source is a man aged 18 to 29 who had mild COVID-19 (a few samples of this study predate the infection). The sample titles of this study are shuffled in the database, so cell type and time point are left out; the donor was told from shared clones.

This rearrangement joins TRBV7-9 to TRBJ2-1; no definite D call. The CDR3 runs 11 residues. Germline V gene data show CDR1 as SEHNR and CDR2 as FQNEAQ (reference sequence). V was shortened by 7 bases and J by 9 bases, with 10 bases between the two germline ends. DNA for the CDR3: TGTGCCAGCAAGATAAGCGCTGAGCAGTTCTTC. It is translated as CASKISAEQFF.

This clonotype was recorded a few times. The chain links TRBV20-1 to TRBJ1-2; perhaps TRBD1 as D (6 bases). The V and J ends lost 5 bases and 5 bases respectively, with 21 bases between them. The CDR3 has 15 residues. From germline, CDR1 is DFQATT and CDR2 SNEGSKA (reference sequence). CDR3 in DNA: TGCAGTGCTCGGTACGGGACAATGTTTCCGTATGGCTACACCTTC. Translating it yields CSARYGTMFPYGYTF.

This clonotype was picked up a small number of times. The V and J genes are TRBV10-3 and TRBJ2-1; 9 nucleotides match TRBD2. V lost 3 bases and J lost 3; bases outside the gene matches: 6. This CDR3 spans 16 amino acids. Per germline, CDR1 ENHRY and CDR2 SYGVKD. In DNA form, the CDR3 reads TGTGCCATCAGTGAACCGGAGCGGGGGGTCTACAATGAGCAGTTCTTC. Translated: CAISEPERGVYNEQFF.

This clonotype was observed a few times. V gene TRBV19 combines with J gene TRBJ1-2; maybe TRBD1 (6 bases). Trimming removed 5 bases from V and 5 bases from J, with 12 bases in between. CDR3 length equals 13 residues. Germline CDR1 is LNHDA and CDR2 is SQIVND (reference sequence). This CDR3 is CASSPDSWYGYTF. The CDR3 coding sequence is TGTGCCAGTAGTCCGGACAGCTGGTATGGCTACACCTTC.

The CDR3 region has the DNA TGCGCCAGCAGCCAGAACTCCGGGACAGGGGTGTTTGGAACCGGGGAGCTGTTTTTT. Protein: CASSQNSGTGVFGTGELFF. The chain links TRBV4-1 to TRBJ2-2, with 10 bases aligning to TRBD1. V shed 3 bases, J shed 5 bases, and the junction held 15 bases outside the gene matches. The CDR3 is 19 amino acids. Germline V CDR1 and CDR2: MGHRA, YSYEKL.

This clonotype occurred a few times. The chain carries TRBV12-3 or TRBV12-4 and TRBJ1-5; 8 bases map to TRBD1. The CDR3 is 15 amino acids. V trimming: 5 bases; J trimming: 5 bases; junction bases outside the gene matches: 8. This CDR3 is CASSPRGQGDQPQHF. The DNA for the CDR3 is TGTGCCAGCAGTCCCCGAGGACAGGGCGATCAGCCCCAGCATTTT.

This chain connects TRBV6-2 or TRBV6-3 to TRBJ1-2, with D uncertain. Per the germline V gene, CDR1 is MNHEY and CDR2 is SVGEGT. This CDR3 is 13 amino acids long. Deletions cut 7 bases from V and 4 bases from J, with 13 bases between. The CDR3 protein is CASTNSRTYGYTF. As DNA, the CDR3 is TGTGCCAGCACGAACTCCAGGACCTATGGCTACACCTTC.